A selection of T cell receptor beta chains follows, all from one sample in a study of technical replicates of blood from a few donors. Data came from immunoSEQ multiplex PCR; TCRdb stores just in-frame clones and leaves some out. The sample contains 75,000 to 90,000 clones, more than 90% of which appear only once. What was sequenced was T cells isolated from PBMCs. Receptors were obtained from a human donor in good health. Each CDR3 is given with its conserved first and last residue. Fields, in order: J gene, D gene, V gene, clone size, CDR3 length, CDR3 DNA, CDR3 protein. The D gene is left open where the match is weak. Part of the rows lack a size; the others show once, few, many or a class for expanded clones.

TRBJ1-5 NA TRBV30 NA 16 TGTGCCTGGGACGAGGAGGGCAGCGTCCCCAATCAGCCCCAGCATTTT CAWDEEGSVPNQPQHF
TRBJ2-7 TRBD2 TRBV5-1 NA 17 TGCGCCAGCAGCTTGGGGCCGACGGGACTAGCCGTGAACGAGCAGTACTTC CASSLGPTGLAVNEQYF
TRBJ2-1 NA TRBV27 NA 15 TGTGCCAGCAACGGCGGGTACCGCTCCTACAATGAGCAGTTCTTC CASNGGYRSYNEQFF
TRBJ2-3 TRBD2 TRBV11-3 NA 16 TGTGCCAGCAGCAGAGGGACTAGCGGGACCACAGATACGCAGTATTTT CASSRGTSGTTDTQYF
TRBJ1-1 TRBD1 TRBV5-1 NA 14 TGCGCCAGCAGCGGGGGGACAGGGATGACTGAAGCTTTCTTT CASSGGTGMTEAFF
TRBJ2-7 NA TRBV11-2 NA 13 TGTGCCAGCAGCTTTGGCCTTTACTACGAGCAGTACTTC CASSFGLYYEQYF
TRBJ1-1 NA TRBV20-1 NA 10 TGCAGTGCTCAGGACATTGAAGCTTTCTTT CSAQDIEAFF
TRBJ2-1 NA TRBV27 NA 12 TGTGCCAGCGTTAGCGGTTACAATGAGCAGTTCTTC CASVSGYNEQFF
TRBJ2-1 TRBD1 TRBV2 once 15 TGTGCCAGCAGCACCGGGACAGGGTTCTACAATGAGCAGTTCTTC CASSTGTGFYNEQFF
TRBJ1-2 NA TRBV6-1 NA 15 TGTGCCAGCAGTGAAGCGCTGAGGGGGACCTATGGCTACACCTTC CASSEALRGTYGYTF
TRBJ2-2 NA TRBV14 NA 19 TGTGCCAGCAGCCAAGAAGGATTAGGGGTAGCGGAGGTCACCGGGGAGCTGTTTTTT CASSQEGLGVAEVTGELFF
TRBJ2-2 TRBD1 TRBV11-1 NA 17 TGTGCCAGCAGCTCAGTCCCGGACAGGGCAGCAAGAGGGGAGCTGTTTTTT CASSSVPDRAARGELFF